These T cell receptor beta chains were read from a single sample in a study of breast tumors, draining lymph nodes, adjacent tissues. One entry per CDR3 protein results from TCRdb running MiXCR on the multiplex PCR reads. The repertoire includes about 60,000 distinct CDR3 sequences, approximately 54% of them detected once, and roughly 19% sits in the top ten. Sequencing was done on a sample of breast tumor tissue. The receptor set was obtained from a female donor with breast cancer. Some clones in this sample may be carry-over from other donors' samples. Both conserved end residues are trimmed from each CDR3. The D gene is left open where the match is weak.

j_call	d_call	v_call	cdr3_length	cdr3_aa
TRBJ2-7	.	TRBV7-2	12	ASRQDQRSYEQY
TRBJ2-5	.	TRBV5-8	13	ASSPPPGEEETQY
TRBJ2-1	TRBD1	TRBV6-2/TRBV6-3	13	ASSPILTGGNEQF
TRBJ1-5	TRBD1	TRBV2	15	ASSWDREDYSNQPQH
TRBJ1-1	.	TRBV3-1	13	ASSQGTAQNTEAF
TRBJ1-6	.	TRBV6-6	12	ASSSTNRNSPLH
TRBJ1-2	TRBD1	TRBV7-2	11	ASSLGQGYGYT
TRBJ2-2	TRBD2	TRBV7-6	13	ASSSLAQNTGELF
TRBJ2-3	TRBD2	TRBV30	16	AWRGWGTSGYSTDTQY
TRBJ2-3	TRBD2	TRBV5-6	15	ASSRWSGLGDTDTQY
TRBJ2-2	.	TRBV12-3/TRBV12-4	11	ASGAGTTGELF
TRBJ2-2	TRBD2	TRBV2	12	ASSLAGDTGELF
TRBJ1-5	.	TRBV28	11	ASRGARVQPQH
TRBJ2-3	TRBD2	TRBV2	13	ASRLTSGGGDTQY
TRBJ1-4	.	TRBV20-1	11	SAPGGGSEKLF
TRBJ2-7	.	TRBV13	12	ASSRQVGAYEQY
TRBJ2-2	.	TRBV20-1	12	SAPRTGRRGELF
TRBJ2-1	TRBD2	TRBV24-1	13	ATSRTSGRNNEQF
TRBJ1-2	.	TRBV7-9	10	ATGTYGYGYT
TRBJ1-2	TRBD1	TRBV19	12	ASSLRDRGYGYT
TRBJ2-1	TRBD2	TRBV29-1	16	SVDPYQTSGGSYNEQF
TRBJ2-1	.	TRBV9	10	ASSVSVNEQF
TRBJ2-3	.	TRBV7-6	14	ASSLGPKGNRDTQY
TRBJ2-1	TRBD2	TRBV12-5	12	ASGFGGSKGEQF
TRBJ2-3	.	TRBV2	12	ASRLDPRVDEQY
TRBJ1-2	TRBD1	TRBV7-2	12	ASSSRTGGSGYT